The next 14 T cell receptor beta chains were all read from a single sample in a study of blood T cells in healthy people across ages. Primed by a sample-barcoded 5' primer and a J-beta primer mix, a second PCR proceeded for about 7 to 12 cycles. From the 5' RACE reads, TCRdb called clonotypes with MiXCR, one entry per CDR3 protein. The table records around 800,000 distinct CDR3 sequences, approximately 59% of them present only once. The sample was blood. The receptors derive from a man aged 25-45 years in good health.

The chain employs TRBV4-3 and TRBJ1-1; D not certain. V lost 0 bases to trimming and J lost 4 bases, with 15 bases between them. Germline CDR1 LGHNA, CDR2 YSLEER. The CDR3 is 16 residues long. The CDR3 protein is CASSQEVPSVGTEAFF. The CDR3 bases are TGCGCCAGCAGCCAAGAGGTCCCCTCCGTTGGCACTGAAGCTTTCTTT.

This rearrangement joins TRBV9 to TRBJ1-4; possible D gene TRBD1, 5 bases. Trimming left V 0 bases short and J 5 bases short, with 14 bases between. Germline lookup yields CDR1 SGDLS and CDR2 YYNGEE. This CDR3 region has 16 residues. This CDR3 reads CASSVEGRGRNEKLFF. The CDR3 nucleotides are TGTGCCAGCAGCGTAGAAGGGAGGGGTCGCAATGAAAAACTGTTTTTT.

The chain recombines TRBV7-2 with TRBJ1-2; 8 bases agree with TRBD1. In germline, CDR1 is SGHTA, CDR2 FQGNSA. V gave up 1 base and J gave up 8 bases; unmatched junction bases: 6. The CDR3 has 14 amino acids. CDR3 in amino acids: CASSLDTGGRGYTF. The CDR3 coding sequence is TGTGCCAGCAGCTTAGATACAGGGGGACGAGGCTACACCTTC. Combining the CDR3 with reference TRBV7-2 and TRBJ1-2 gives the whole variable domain GAGVSQSPSNKVTEKGKDVELRCDPISGHTALYWYRQSLGQGLEFLIYFQGNSAPDKSGLPSDRFSAERTGGSVSTLTIQRTQQEDSAVYLCASSLDTGGRGYTFGSGTRLTVV.

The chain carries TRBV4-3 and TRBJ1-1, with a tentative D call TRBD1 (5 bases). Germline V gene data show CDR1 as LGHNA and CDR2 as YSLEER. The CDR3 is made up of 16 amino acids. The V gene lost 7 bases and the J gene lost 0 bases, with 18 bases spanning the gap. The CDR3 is CASTPLFGAMNTEAFF. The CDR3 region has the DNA TGCGCCAGCACGCCTTTGTTTGGGGCCATGAACACTGAAGCTTTCTTT.

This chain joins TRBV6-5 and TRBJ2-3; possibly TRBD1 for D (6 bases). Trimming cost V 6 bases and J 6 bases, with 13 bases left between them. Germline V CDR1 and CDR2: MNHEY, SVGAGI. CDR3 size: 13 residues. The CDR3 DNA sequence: TGTGCCAGCAGCCTCTATGGACAGGATACGCAGTATTTT. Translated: CASSLYGQDTQYF.

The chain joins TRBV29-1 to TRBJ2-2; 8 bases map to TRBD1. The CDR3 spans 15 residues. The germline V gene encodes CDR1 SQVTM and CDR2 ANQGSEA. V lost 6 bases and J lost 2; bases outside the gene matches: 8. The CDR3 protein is CSVGTGGINTGELFF. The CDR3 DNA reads TGCAGCGTCGGGACAGGAGGAATTAACACCGGGGAGCTGTTTTTT.

CDR3 bases: TGTGCCAGCAGTTTTCAGGGGATGACTTCACCCCTCCACTTT. Translated: CASSFQGMTSPLHF. The rearrangement uses TRBV28 and TRBJ1-6; D is possibly TRBD1 (6 bases). The CDR3 totals 14 residues. The V gene's germline CDR1 is MDHEN and CDR2 SYDVKM. The V and J ends lost 3 bases and 9 bases respectively, with 12 bases between them. Full variable domain (rest looked up from reference TRBV28 and TRBJ1-6): DVKVTQSSRYLVKRTGEKVFLECVQDMDHENMFWYRQDPGLGLRLIYFSYDVKMKEKGDIPEGYSVSREKKERFSLILESASTNQTSMYLCASSFQGMTSPLHFGNGTRLTVT.

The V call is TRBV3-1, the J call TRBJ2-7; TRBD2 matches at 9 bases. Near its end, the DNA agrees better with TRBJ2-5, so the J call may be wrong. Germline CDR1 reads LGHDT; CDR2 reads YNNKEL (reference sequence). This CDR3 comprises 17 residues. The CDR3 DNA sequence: TGTGCCAGCAGCCAAGTTTATGCTGTCGGACTAGCGGAGACCCAGTACTTC. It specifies CASSQVYAVGLAETQYF.

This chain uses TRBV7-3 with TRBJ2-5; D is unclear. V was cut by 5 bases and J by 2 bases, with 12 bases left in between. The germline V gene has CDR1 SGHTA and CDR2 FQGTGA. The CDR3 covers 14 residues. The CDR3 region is CASSGMGLQETQYF. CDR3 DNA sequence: TGTGCCAGCAGCGGAATGGGCTTGCAAGAGACCCAGTACTTC.

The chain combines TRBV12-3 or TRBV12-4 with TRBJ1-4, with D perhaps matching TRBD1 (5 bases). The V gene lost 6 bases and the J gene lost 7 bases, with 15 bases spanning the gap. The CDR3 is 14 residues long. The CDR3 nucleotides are TGTGCCAGCAGCCCCGGGACCGCTCCTGAAAAACTGTTTTTT. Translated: CASSPGTAPEKLFF.

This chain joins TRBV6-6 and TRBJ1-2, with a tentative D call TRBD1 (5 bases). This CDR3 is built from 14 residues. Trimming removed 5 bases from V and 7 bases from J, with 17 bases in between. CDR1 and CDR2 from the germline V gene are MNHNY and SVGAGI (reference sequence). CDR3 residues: CASSLTTGKSGYTF. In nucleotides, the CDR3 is TGTGCCAGCAGTCTAACCACAGGAAAAAGTGGCTACACCTTC.

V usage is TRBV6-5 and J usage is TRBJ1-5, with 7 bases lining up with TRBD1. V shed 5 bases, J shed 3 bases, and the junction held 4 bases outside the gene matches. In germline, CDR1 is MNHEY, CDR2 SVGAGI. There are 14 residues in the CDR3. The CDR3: CASSPGQINQPQHF. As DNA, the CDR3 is TGTGCCAGCAGTCCGGGACAGATCAATCAGCCCCAGCATTTT.

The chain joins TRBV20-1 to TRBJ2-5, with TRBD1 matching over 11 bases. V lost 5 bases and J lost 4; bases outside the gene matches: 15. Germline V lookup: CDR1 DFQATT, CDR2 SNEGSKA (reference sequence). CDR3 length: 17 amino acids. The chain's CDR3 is CSADSDWRTGGTETQYF. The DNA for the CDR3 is TGCAGTGCTGATTCCGATTGGCGGACAGGGGGCACAGAGACCCAGTACTTC.

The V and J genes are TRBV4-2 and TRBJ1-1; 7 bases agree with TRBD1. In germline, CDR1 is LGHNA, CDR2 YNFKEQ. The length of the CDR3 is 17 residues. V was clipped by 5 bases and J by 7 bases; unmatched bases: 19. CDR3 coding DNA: TGTGCCAGCAGCTATCAAGCTAGGGGGCGAGCCGGGCTTGAAGCTTTCTTT. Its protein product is CASSYQARGRAGLEAFF.